This section outlines one T cell receptor (beta chain) sequence together with its context. V gave up 4 bases and J gave up 5 bases; unmatched junction bases: 9. Germline lookup yields CDR1 SGHRS and CDR2 YFSETQ. The CDR3 is 14 residues long. The sample is drawn from a study of blood T cell repertoires in COVID-19. Looking at the study overall: Acute and convalescent COVID-19 specimens originated in the United States, Italy and Spain. From T cells, B-cell-depleted T cells, or PBMCs came the material, which was cDNA or gDNA.

In the authors' methods: How many nucleated cells were present was estimated from reference gene primer amplification. The assay was immunoSEQ multiplex PCR, and TCRdb's table has in-frame clones only and misses some. V, J and clone size reflect that table, while D and trimming were determined from the DNA. Here the sample spans 50,000 to 55,000 clones, roughly 87% being singletons. V usage is TRBV5-1 and J usage is TRBJ2-7, with 7 bases identical to TRBD1. Material for sequencing was peripheral blood. This clonotype originated in a man in his fifties or sixties with active COVID-19. CDR3 region: CASSPQQGTHEQYF. In DNA, the CDR3 is TGCGCCAGCAGCCCGCAACAGGGGACCCACGAGCAGTACTTC. Full variable domain (outside the CDR3, taken from reference TRBV5-1 and TRBJ2-7): KAGVTQTPRYLIKTRGQQVTLSCSPISGHRSVSWYQQTPGQGLQFLFEYFSETQRNKGNFPGRFSGRQFSNSRSEMNVSTLELGDSALYLCASSPQQGTHEQYFGPGTRLTVT.